The 29 T cell receptor beta chains in this list originate from one sample, sequenced in a study of shared clonotypes between healthy human individuals. Data came from immunoSEQ multiplex PCR; TCRdb stores just in-frame clones and leaves some out. Found here are hundreds of thousands of clones, around 78% of them singletons; the top ten hold 1.5% to 2%. The sample comprised memory CD4+ T cells sorted from blood. Subset specified: CD45RA-negative fraction. The origin of the receptors is a woman aged 25 to 39 in good health.

Of note for this clone: A single base is all that separates this from a far larger clone, so a read error is likely. This chain joins TRBV19 and TRBJ2-7; 9 nucleotides match TRBD1. CDR1 is LNHDA, CDR2 SQIVND, per germline (reference sequence). This CDR3 is built from 13 residues. V lost 5 bases to trimming and J lost 3 bases; unmatched junction nucleotides: 2. CDR3 coding DNA: TGTGCCAGTAGTCCGACAGGGGGCTACGAGCAGTACTTC. It codes for CASSPTGGYEQYF.

This clone was picked up a small number of times. This chain joins TRBV19 and TRBJ1-1; no definite D call. This CDR3 is built from 14 residues. The V and J ends lost 5 bases and 0 bases respectively, with 10 bases between them. CDR1 and CDR2 from the germline V gene are LNHDA and SQIVND (reference sequence). The CDR3 bases are TGTGCCAGTAGTCGGAGGCAGATGAACACTGAAGCTTTCTTT. Its translation: CASSRRQMNTEAFF.

The V gene is TRBV10-2, the J gene TRBJ2-3; 8 nucleotides agree with TRBD2. With V trimmed by 6 bases and J by 0 bases, 2 bases remained unmatched. Germline assignment: CDR1 WSHSY and CDR2 SAAADI. This CDR3 is built from 14 residues. The CDR3 nucleotides are TGCGCCAGCAGATCTAGCGGGAGCACAGATACGCAGTATTTT. Translation gives CASRSSGSTDTQYF.

The rearrangement links TRBV27 to TRBJ2-7; no definite D call. V lost 3 bases to trimming and J lost 3 bases, with 9 bases between them. This CDR3 is built from 13 residues. Germline V gene lookup returns CDR1 MNHEY and CDR2 SMNVEV (reference sequence). CDR3 DNA sequence: TGTGCCAGCAGTTTTGGGCGGAACTACGAGCAGTACTTC. Protein product: CASSFGRNYEQYF.

With respect to this clone: A far larger clone is a single base away, which makes a read error likely. Additional DNA sequences in this sample encode the identical CDR3. The V call is TRBV7-2, the J call TRBJ2-3; D is unclear. The germline V gene has CDR1 SGHTA and CDR2 FQGNSA. The V and J ends lost 5 bases and 3 bases respectively, with 6 bases between them. This CDR3 is built from 12 residues. CDR3 sequence reads: CASSPYTDTQYF. The CDR3 region has the DNA TGTGCCAGCAGCCCCTATACAGATACGCAGTATTTT.

The gene calls are TRBV7-9 and TRBJ1-1; 10 bases line up with TRBD1. The V gene end was trimmed by 5 bases and the J gene end by 4 bases; junction bases not matched to a gene: 4. The CDR3 covers 14 residues. In germline, CDR1 is SEHNR, CDR2 FQNEAQ (reference sequence). CDR3 amino acids: CASSTDRGSTEAFF. CDR3 DNA sequence: TGTGCCAGCAGCACGGACAGGGGGAGCACTGAAGCTTTCTTT.

V gene TRBV11-2 combines with J gene TRBJ2-5, with D perhaps matching TRBD2 (6 bases). CDR1 and CDR2 from the germline V gene are SGHAT and FQNNGV. V gave up 2 bases and J gave up 4 bases, with 26 bases separating them. The CDR3 runs 19 residues. The CDR3 protein is CASSLFGRQAGGVLETQYF. The CDR3, as DNA: TGTGCCAGCAGCTTATTTGGGAGGCAGGCAGGAGGAGTACTAGAGACCCAGTACTTC.

On this clone itself: At one end, the junction sequence differs from germline, possibly due to a read error. The chain joins TRBV10-3 to TRBJ1-2; D call uncertain. Germline V lookup: CDR1 ENHRY, CDR2 SYGVKD. This CDR3 has 11 amino acids. CDR3 nucleotides: TGTGCCAGCAGTTATGCAAATGGCTACACCTTC. Residues: CASSYANGYTF.

The chain employs TRBV7-6 and TRBJ1-2; the match to TRBD1 covers 9 bases. The V segment lost 1 base and the J segment 7 bases; nucleotides outside the gene matches: 10. The length of the CDR3 is 16 residues. Germline CDR1 reads SGHVS; CDR2 reads FNYEAQ. The CDR3 reads CASSLDPGQGIGGYTF. The CDR3 DNA reads as TGTGCCAGCAGCTTAGACCCGGGACAGGGCATTGGTGGCTACACCTTC.

This rearrangement joins TRBV15 to TRBJ2-7; the D is unclear. Germline-derived CDR1 and CDR2 are LNHNV and YYDKDF (reference sequence). The V gene lost 1 base and the J gene lost 7 bases, with 11 bases spanning the gap. This CDR3 is 13 amino acids long. The CDR3 DNA reads as TGTGCCACCAGCAGAGGCAGGATTTCGGAGCAGTACTTC. The encoded protein is CATSRGRISEQYF.

V is TRBV14 and J is TRBJ2-7; D gene ambiguous. The germline CDR1 and CDR2 sequences are SGHDN and FVKESK. The CDR3 has 12 amino acids. V was shortened by 4 bases and J by 6 bases, with 10 bases between the two germline ends. CDR3 in DNA: TGTGCCAGCAGCCTAAGACCCGGCGAGCAGTACTTC. This translates into CASSLRPGEQYF.

V gene TRBV18 combines with J gene TRBJ1-3; 8 positions match TRBD1. This CDR3 is built from 16 residues. Germline V CDR1 and CDR2: KGHSH, LQKENI. V shed 2 bases, J shed 0 bases, and the junction held 3 bases outside the gene matches. The CDR3 region has the DNA TGTGCCAGCTCACCAGGACAGGGTAACTCTGGAAACACCATATATTTT. This translates into CASSPGQGNSGNTIYF.

CDR3 loop: CASSLRENYEQYF. DNA for the CDR3: TGTGCCAGCAGCTTAAGGGAAAACTACGAGCAGTACTTC. This rearrangement joins TRBV7-9 to TRBJ2-7; D is uncertain. Between the trimmed V and J ends, which lost 2 bases and 3 bases, there was a span of 8 bases. This CDR3 contains 13 residues. Germline CDR1 SEHNR, CDR2 FQNEAQ (reference sequence).

This clone was seen a handful of times. V usage is TRBV7-2 and J usage is TRBJ1-2; TRBD1 might be the D (5 bases). There are 16 residues in the CDR3. Germline-derived CDR1 and CDR2 are SGHTA and FQGNSA. V lost 3 bases and J lost 5, with 19 bases in between. The CDR3: CASSLEPQAGGYGYTF. CDR3 in DNA: TGTGCCAGCAGCTTGGAGCCACAGGCCGGGGGTTATGGCTACACCTTC. Drawing the rest from reference TRBV7-2 and TRBJ1-2, the complete variable domain is GAGVSQSPSNKVTEKGKDVELRCDPISGHTALYWYRQSLGQGLEFLIYFQGNSAPDKSGLPSDRFSAERTGGSVSTLTIQRTQQEDSAVYLCASSLEPQAGGYGYTFGSGTRLTVV.

The rearrangement joins TRBV5-4 to TRBJ2-1; D not resolved. Trimming cost V 0 bases and J 2 bases, with 9 bases left between them. The CDR3 spans 15 residues. Germline CDR1 reads SGHNT; CDR2 reads YYREEE (reference sequence). In DNA form, the CDR3 reads TGTGCCAGCAGCTTGGATGGGGTTCCCTACAATGAGCAGTTCTTC. Protein: CASSLDGVPYNEQFF.

This clone was seen more than once but under ten times. The same CDR3 is also encoded by other DNA sequences in this sample. This chain connects TRBV29-1 to TRBJ2-5; D not resolved. The germline V and J ends were trimmed by 3 bases and 5 bases, with 10 bases remaining between them. Germline lookup yields CDR1 SQVTM and CDR2 ANQGSEA. CDR3 size: 12 residues. As DNA, the CDR3 is TGCAGCGTTGATTCGGGCCGCGAGACCCAGTACTTC. It codes for CSVDSGRETQYF. Full variable domain (rest looked up from reference TRBV29-1 and TRBJ2-5): SAVISQKPSRDICQRGTSLTIQCQVDSQVTMMFWYRQQPGQSLTLIATANQGSEATYESGFVIDKFPISRPNLTFSTLTVSNMSPEDSSIYLCSVDSGRETQYFGPGTRLLVL.

This clone came up a few times. The same CDR3 is also encoded by other DNA sequences in this sample. CDR3 sequence reads: CASSERGENYGYTF. CDR3 in DNA: TGTGCCAGCAGTGAACGGGGTGAGAATTATGGCTACACCTTC. The rearrangement links TRBV25-1 to TRBJ1-2; no definite D call. The CDR3 has 14 amino acids. Trimming cost V 2 bases and J 5 bases, with 12 bases left between them. Germline loops: CDR1 MGHDK, CDR2 SYGVNS.

The V gene is TRBV29-1, the J gene TRBJ2-2; possible D gene TRBD1, 5 bases. Germline V gene data show CDR1 as SQVTM and CDR2 as ANQGSEA. CDR3 length: 12 amino acids. Deletions cut 4 bases from V and 6 bases from J, with 9 bases between. The CDR3 DNA reads TGCAGCGTTGTTGGGGCGTCCGGGGAGCTGTTTTTT. It translates to CSVVGASGELFF.

This rearrangement joins TRBV2 to TRBJ2-7; D is uncertain. Germline loops: CDR1 SNHLY, CDR2 FYNNEI. The germline V and J ends were trimmed by 5 bases and 2 bases, with 7 bases remaining between them. This CDR3 is 12 amino acids long. In nucleotides, the CDR3 is TGTGCCAGCAGTCCTTACCCCTACGAGCAGTACTTC. As protein: CASSPYPYEQYF.

With regard to this clone: This same CDR3 is encoded by further DNA sequences in the sample. The V and J genes are TRBV5-1 and TRBJ2-3; 12 nucleotides line up with TRBD2. V gave up 3 bases and J gave up 3 bases; unmatched junction bases: 2. Looked up from germline, CDR1 is SGHRS and CDR2 is YFSETQ. The CDR3 length is 15 residues. In nucleotides, the CDR3 is TGCGCCAGCAGCTCTAGCGGGAGGGAGACAGATACGCAGTATTTT. The encoded protein is CASSSSGRETDTQYF.

The rearrangement uses TRBV6-6 and TRBJ2-7, with a tentative D call TRBD1 (6 bases). Trimming pared 4 bases from V and 6 bases from J, leaving 13 bases between. This CDR3 has 13 amino acids. Germline values: CDR1 MNHNY, CDR2 SVGAGI (reference sequence). The CDR3 DNA is TGTGCCAGCAGTTCCGGAACAGGGTTCGAGCAGTACTTC. This gives the protein CASSSGTGFEQYF.

The chain has TRBV5-1 and TRBJ2-5; 10 bases fit TRBD2. The last part of the DNA fits TRBJ2-7 better; the J call may be wrong. The CDR3 spans 14 residues. The germline CDR1 and CDR2 sequences are SGHRS and YFSETQ. The CDR3 bases are TGCGCCAGCAGCGCTAGCGGGAGCTCCTACGAGCAGTACTTC. Translated, it gives CASSASGSSYEQYF.

The gene calls are TRBV14 and TRBJ2-2, with a possible D match to TRBD2 (7 bases). The CDR3 totals 16 residues. Germline lookup yields CDR1 SGHDN and CDR2 FVKESK. Trimming cost V 1 base and J 4 bases, with 13 bases left between them. CDR3 bases: TGTGCCAGCAGCCAAGTGGGGGGGCACGGCACCGGGGAGCTGTTTTTT. This sequence encodes CASSQVGGHGTGELFF.

This chain connects TRBV5-1 to TRBJ2-1, with TRBD2 as a possible D gene (6 bases). CDR1 and CDR2 from the germline V gene are SGHRS and YFSETQ. V was trimmed by 7 bases and J by 0 bases, leaving 11 bases between them. CDR3 length: 14 amino acids. CDR3 DNA sequence: TGCGCCAGCGCACCCGGGAGCTCCTACAATGAGCAGTTCTTC. It translates to CASAPGSSYNEQFF.

The chain combines TRBV2 with TRBJ2-1; 7 positions agree with TRBD2. The J segment lost 7 bases and the V segment lost 4 bases, leaving 4 bases of the junction unmatched. Looked up from germline, CDR1 is SNHLY and CDR2 is FYNNEI. CDR3 length equals 13 residues. The CDR3 region has the DNA TGTGCCAGCAGTGTGGGAGGGTGGAATGAGCAGTTCTTC. Translating gives CASSVGGWNEQFF.

This clone has ten or more counts. V usage is TRBV4-2 and J usage is TRBJ2-1, with TRBD2 matching over 11 bases. The length of the CDR3 is 15 residues. Germline CDR1 is LGHNA and CDR2 is YNFKEQ. J lost 8 bases, V lost 0 bases, and 3 bases had no gene match. CDR3 loop: CASSQDVLAGDEQFF. The CDR3 DNA is TGTGCCAGCAGCCAAGATGTACTAGCGGGAGATGAGCAGTTCTTC.

V and J are TRBV5-1 and TRBJ2-7; D call uncertain. The CDR3 is 13 residues long. Trimming cost V 0 bases and J 5 bases, with 9 bases left between them. In germline, CDR1 is SGHRS, CDR2 YFSETQ. CDR3 DNA: TGCGCCAGCAGCTTGGGGCAGGTGAACGAGCAGTACTTC. Amino acids: CASSLGQVNEQYF.

J is TRBJ2-5 and V is TRBV6-1, with D unresolved. Trimming left V 6 bases short and J 3 bases short, with 11 bases between. Per germline, CDR1 MNHNS and CDR2 SASEGT. The CDR3 length is 13 residues. CDR3 amino acids: CASRVDHKETQYF. The CDR3 region has the DNA TGTGCCAGCAGAGTGGACCATAAAGAGACCCAGTACTTC.

This chain links TRBV18 with TRBJ2-2; TRBD1 might be the D (6 bases). Per germline, CDR1 KGHSH and CDR2 LQKENI. This CDR3 comprises 20 residues. Trimming cost V 1 base and J 0 bases, with 21 bases left between them. The CDR3 loop reads CASSPLLTTGPRPNTGELFF. The CDR3, as DNA: TGTGCCAGCTCACCACTCCTAACGACAGGCCCAAGACCGAACACCGGGGAGCTGTTTTTT.